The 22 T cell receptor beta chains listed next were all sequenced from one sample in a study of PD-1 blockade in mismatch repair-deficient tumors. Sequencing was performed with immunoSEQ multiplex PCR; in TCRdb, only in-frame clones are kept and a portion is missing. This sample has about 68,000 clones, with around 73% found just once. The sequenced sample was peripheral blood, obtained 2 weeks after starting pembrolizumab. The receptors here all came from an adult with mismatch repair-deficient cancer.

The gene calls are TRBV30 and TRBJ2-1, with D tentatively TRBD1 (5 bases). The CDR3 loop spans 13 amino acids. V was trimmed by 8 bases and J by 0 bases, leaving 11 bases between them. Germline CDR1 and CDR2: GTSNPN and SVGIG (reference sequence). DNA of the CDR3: TGTGCCCGGACACGGAGCTCCTACAATGAGCAGTTCTTC. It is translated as CARTRSSYNEQFF.

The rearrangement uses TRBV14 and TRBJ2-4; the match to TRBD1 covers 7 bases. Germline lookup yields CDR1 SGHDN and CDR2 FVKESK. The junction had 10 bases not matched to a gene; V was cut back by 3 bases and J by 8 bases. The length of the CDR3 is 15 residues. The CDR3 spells CASSQNQGVGDIQYF. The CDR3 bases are TGTGCCAGCAGCCAGAATCAGGGGGTCGGGGACATTCAGTACTTC.

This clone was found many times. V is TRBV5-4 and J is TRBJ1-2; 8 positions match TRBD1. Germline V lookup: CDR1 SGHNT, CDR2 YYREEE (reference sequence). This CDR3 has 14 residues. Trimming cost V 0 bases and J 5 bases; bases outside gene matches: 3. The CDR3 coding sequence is TGTGCCAGCAGCTTGGACAGGGGGGCTTATGGCTACACCTTC. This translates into CASSLDRGAYGYTF.

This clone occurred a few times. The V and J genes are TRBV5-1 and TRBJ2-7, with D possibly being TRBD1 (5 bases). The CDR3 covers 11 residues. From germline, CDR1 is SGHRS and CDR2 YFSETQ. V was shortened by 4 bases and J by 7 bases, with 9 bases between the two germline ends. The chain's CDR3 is CASSLAGEQYF. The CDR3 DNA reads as TGCGCCAGCAGCCTTGCAGGGGAGCAGTACTTC.

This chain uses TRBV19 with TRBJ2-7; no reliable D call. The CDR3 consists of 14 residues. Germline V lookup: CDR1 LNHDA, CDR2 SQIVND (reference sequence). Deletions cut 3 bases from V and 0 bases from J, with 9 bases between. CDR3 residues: CASSIGPGSYEQYF. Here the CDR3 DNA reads TGTGCCAGTAGTATCGGTCCTGGCTCCTACGAGCAGTACTTC.

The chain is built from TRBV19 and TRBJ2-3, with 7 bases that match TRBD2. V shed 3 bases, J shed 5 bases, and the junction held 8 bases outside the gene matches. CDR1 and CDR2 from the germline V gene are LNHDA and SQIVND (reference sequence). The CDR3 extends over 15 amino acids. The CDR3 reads CASSIDSREIDTQYF. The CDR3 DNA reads TGTGCCAGTAGTATTGATTCGCGGGAGATAGATACGCAGTATTTT. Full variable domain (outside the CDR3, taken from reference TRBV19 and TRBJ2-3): DGGITQSPKYLFRKEGQNVTLSCEQNLNHDAMYWYRQDPGQGLRLIYYSQIVNDFQKGDIAEGYSVSREKKESFPLTVTSAQKNPTAFYLCASSIDSREIDTQYFGPGTRLTVL.

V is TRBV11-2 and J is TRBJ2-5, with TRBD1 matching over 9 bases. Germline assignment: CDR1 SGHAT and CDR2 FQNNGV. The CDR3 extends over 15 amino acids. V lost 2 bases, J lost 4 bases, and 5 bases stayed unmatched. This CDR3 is CASSLTGGWRETQYF. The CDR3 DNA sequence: TGTGCCAGCAGCTTAACAGGGGGCTGGAGAGAGACCCAGTACTTC.

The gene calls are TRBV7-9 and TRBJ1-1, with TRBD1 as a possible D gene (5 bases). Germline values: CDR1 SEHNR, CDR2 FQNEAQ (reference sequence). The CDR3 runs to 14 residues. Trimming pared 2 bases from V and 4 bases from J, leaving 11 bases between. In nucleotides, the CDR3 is TGTGCCAGCAGCTTACTAACAGGAGTCACTGAAGCTTTCTTT. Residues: CASSLLTGVTEAFF.

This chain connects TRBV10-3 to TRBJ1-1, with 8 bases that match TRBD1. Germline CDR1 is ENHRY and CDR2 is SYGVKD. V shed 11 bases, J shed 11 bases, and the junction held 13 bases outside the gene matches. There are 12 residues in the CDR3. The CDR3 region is CAAKQGEGRAFF. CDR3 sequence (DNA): TGTGCCGCCAAACAGGGGGAAGGTCGGGCTTTCTTT.

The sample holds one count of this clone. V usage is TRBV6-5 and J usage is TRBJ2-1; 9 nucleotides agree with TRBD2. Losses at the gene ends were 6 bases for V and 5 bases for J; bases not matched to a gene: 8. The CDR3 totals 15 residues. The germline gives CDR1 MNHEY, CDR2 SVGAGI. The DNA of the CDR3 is TGTGCCAGCAGACGTGGGACTAGCTATAACAATGAGCAGTTCTTC. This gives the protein CASRRGTSYNNEQFF.

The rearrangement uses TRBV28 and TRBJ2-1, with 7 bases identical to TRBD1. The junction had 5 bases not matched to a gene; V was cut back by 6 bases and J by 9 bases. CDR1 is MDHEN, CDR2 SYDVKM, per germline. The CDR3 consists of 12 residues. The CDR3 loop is CASSYRGIEQFF. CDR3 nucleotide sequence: TGTGCCAGCAGCTACAGGGGTATTGAGCAGTTCTTC. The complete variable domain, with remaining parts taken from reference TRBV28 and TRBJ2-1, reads DVKVTQSSRYLVKRTGEKVFLECVQDMDHENMFWYRQDPGLGLRLIYFSYDVKMKEKGDIPEGYSVSREKKERFSLILESASTNQTSMYLCASSYRGIEQFFGPGTRLTVL.

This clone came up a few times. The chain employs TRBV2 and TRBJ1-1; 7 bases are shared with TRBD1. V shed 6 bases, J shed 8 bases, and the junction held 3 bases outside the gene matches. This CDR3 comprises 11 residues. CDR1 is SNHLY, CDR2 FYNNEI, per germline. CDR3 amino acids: CASRARGEAFF. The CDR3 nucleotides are TGTGCCAGCAGGGCCAGGGGGGAAGCTTTCTTT.

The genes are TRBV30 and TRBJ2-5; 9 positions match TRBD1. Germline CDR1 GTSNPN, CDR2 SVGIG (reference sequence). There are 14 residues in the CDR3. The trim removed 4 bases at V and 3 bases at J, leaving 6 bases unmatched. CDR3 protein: CAWNRGQEEETQYF. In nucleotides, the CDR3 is TGTGCCTGGAACAGGGGGCAGGAGGAAGAGACCCAGTACTTC.

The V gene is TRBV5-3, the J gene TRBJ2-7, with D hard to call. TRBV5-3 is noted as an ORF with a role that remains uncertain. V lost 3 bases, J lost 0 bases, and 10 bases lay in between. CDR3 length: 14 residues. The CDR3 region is CARSWVLFSYEQYF. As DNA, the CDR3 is TGTGCCAGAAGCTGGGTGTTGTTCTCCTACGAGCAGTACTTC.

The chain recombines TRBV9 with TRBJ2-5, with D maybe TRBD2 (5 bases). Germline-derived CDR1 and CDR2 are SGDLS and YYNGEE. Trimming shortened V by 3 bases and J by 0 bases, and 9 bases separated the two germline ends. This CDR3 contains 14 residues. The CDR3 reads CASSGEWNQETQYF. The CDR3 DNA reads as TGTGCCAGCAGCGGGGAGTGGAACCAAGAGACCCAGTACTTC.

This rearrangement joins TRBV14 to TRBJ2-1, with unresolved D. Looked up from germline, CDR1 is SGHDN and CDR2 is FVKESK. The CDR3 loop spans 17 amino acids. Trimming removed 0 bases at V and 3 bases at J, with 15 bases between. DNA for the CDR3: TGTGCCAGCAGCCAAGATCGCTGGTCCAGAAGCTACAATGAGCAGTTCTTC. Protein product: CASSQDRWSRSYNEQFF.

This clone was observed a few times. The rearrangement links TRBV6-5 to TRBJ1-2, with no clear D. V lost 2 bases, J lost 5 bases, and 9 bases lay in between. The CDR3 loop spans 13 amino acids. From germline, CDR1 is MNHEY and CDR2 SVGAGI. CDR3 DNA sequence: TGTGCCAGCAGTTACGGCGGAATGTATGGCTACACCTTC. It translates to CASSYGGMYGYTF.

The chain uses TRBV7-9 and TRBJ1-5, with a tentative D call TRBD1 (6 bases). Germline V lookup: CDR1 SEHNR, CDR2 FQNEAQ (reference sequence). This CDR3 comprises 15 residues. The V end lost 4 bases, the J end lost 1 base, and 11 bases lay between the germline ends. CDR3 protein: CASSYAGVSNQPQHF. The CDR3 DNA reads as TGTGCCAGCAGCTATGCAGGGGTGAGCAATCAGCCCCAGCATTTT.

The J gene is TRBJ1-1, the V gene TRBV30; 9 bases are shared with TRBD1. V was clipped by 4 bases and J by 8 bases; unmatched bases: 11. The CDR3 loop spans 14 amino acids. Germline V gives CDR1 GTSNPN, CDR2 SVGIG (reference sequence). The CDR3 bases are TGTGCCTGGACGACGGGACAGGGAGGCCCCGAAGCTTTCTTT. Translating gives CAWTTGQGGPEAFF.

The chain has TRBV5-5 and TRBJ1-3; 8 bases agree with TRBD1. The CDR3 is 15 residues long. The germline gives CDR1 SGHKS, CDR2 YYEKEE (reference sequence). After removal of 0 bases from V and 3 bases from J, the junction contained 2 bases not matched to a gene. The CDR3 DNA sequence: TGTGCCAGCAGCTTGGGTGGACAGGGTGGAAACACCATATATTTT. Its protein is CASSLGGQGGNTIYF.

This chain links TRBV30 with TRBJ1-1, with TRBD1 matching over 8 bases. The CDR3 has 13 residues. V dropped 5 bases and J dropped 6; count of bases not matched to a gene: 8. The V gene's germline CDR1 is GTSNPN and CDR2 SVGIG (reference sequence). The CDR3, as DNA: TGTGCCTGGCGGCGGACAGGGCATCCTGAAGCTTTCTTT. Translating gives CAWRRTGHPEAFF. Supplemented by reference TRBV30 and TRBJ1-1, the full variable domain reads SQTIHQWPATLVQPVGSPLSLECTVEGTSNPNLYWYRQAAGRGLQLLFYSVGIGQISSEVPQNLSASRPQDRQFILSSKKLLLSDSGFYLCAWRRTGHPEAFFGQGTRLTVV.

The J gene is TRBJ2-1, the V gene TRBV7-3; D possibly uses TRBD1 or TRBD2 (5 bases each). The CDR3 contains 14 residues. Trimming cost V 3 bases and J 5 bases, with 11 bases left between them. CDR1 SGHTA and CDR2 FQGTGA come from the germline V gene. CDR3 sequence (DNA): TGTGCCAGCAGCTTCGGGACGGAGAACAATGAGCAGTTCTTC. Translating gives CASSFGTENNEQFF. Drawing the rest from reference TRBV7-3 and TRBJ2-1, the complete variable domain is GAGVSQTPSNKVTEKGKYVELRCDPISGHTALYWYRQSLGQGPEFLIYFQGTGAADDSGLPNDRFFAVRPEGSVSTLKIQRTERGDSAVYLCASSFGTENNEQFFGPGTRLTVL.